Listed below are T cell receptor beta chains from one sample, sequenced in a study of blood T cell repertoires in COVID-19. The protocol was immunoSEQ multiplex PCR, while the TCRdb copy is restricted to in-frame clones and leaves out a portion. This sample has approximately 350,000 clones, with around 87% found just once. Sequences were obtained from peripheral blood. The receptors originated from a woman between 45 and 60 years old with COVID-19, enrolled during active disease. The conserved cysteine and the conserved F or W are not part of the CDR3 here. D genes are given only for firm matches. Clone size appears in some rows only: once, few, many, or a class for an expanded clone.

CDR3 protein	V gene	J gene	CDR3 length	D gene	clone size
ASSPRSGVETQY	TRBV18	TRBJ2-5	12	.	.
ASSPVGADRNTIY	TRBV18	TRBJ1-3	13	.	.
ASSPTGVFSYEQY	TRBV5-1	TRBJ2-7	13	TRBD1	.
ASRQEFSSYEQY	TRBV27	TRBJ2-7	12	.	few
ASSQFHSREQY	TRBV4-3	TRBJ2-7	11	.	.
ASSFVAGSYEQY	TRBV7-2	TRBJ2-7	12	TRBD2	few
ASSLGGDRWSPLH	TRBV11-2	TRBJ1-6	13	TRBD1	once
ASSYGAGSEKLF	TRBV6-6	TRBJ1-4	12	.	.
ASSYTDRGYGYT	TRBV6-5	TRBJ1-2	12	TRBD1	.
ASSLMAGGPPYEQY	TRBV7-2	TRBJ2-7	14	TRBD2	once
ASNGGWGTEAF	TRBV19	TRBJ1-1	11	.	.
ASSTFGAEQF	TRBV2	TRBJ2-1	10	.	.
AWDTLGRRSNQPQH	TRBV30	TRBJ1-5	14	.	.
SVRTSGTYEQY	TRBV29-1	TRBJ2-7	11	TRBD2	.
ASSVSDNEQF	TRBV9	TRBJ2-1	10	.	.
ASSLKSTYAYEQY	TRBV2	TRBJ2-7	13	.	.
AWSGSFGQYNTEAF	TRBV30	TRBJ1-1	14	.	once
ASSIAAGGPTDTQY	TRBV19	TRBJ2-3	14	TRBD2	.
ASRGTGEDTIY	TRBV6-5	TRBJ1-3	11	TRBD1	once
ASLLEQGANSPLH	TRBV2	TRBJ1-6	13	TRBD1	few